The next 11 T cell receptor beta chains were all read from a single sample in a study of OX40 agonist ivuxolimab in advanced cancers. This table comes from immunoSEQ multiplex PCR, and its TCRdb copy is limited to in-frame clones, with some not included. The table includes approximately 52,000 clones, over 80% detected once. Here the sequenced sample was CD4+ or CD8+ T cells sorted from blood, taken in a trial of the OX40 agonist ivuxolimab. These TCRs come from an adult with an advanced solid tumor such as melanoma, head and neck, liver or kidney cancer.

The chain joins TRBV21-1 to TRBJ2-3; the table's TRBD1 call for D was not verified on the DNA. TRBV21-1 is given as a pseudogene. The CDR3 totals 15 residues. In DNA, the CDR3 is TGTGCCAGCAGCAAATGGTACAGGGGAACAGATACGCAGTATTTT. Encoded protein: CASSKWYRGTDTQYF.

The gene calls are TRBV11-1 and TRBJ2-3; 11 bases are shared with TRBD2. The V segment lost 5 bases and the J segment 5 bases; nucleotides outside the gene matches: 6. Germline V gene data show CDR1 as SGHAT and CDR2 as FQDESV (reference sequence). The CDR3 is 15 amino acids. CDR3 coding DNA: TGTGCCAGCAGCCCAACTAGCGGGGGAATAGATACGCAGTATTTT. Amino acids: CASSPTSGGIDTQYF. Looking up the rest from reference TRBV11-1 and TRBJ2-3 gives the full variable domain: EAEVAQSPRYKITEKSQAVAFWCDPISGHATLYWYRQILGQGPELLVQFQDESVVDDSQLPKDRFSAERLKGVDSTLKIQPAELGDSAMYLCASSPTSGGIDTQYFGPGTRLTVL.

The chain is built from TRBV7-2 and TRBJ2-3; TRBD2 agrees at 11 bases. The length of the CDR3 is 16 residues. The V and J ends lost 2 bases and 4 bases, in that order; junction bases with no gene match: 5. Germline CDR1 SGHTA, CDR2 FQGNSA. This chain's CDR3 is CASSLMLAGGSDTQYF. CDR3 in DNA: TGTGCCAGCAGCTTAATGCTAGCGGGGGGATCAGATACGCAGTATTTT.

The CDR3 nucleotides read TGCGCCAGCAGCTTGGGACAGAGCCAAGAGACCCAGTACTTC. Translated, it gives CASSLGQSQETQYF. V is TRBV5-1 and J is TRBJ2-5, with D maybe TRBD1 (5 bases). The CDR3 spans 14 residues. The V and J ends lost 0 bases and 1 base respectively, with 7 bases between them. Germline values: CDR1 SGHRS, CDR2 YFSETQ. Full variable domain (rest looked up from reference TRBV5-1 and TRBJ2-5): KAGVTQTPRYLIKTRGQQVTLSCSPISGHRSVSWYQQTPGQGLQFLFEYFSETQRNKGNFPGRFSGRQFSNSRSEMNVSTLELGDSALYLCASSLGQSQETQYFGPGTRLLVL.

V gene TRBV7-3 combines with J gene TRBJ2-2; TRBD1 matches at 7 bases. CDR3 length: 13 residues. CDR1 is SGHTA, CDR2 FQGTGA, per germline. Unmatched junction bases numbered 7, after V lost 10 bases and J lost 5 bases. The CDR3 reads CATRQGLTGELFF. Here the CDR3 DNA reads TGTGCCACCCGACAGGGATTAACCGGGGAGCTGTTTTTT.

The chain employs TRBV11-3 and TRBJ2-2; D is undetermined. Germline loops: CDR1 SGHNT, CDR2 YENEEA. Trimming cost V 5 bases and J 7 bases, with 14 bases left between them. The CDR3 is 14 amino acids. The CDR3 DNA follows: TGTGCCAGCAGCCTCACAGTATTCCACGGGGAGCTGTTTTTT. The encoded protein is CASSLTVFHGELFF.

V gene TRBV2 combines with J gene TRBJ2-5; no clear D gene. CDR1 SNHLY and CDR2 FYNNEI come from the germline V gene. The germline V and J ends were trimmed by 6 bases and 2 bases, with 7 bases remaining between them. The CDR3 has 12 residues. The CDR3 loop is CASRVEQETQYF. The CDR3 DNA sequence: TGTGCCAGCAGGGTAGAACAAGAGACCCAGTACTTC. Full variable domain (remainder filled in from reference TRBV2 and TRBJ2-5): EPEVTQTPSHQVTQMGQEVILRCVPISNHLYFYWYRQILGQKVEFLVSFYNNEISEKSEIFDDQFSVERPDGSNFTLKIRSTKLEDSAMYFCASRVEQETQYFGPGTRLLVL.

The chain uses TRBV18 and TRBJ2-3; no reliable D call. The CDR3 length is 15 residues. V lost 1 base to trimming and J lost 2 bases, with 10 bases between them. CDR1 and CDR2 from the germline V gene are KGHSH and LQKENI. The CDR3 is CASSPRQAPTDTQYF. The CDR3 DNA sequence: TGTGCCAGCTCACCACGTCAGGCTCCCACAGATACGCAGTATTTT.

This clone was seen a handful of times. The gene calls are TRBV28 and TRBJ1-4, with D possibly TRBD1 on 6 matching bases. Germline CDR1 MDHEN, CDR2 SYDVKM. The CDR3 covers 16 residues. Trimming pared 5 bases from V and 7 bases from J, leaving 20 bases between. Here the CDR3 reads CASSRPLGGTLEKLFF. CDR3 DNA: TGTGCCAGCAGTCGCCCTTTGGGGGGGACACTTGAAAAACTGTTTTTT.

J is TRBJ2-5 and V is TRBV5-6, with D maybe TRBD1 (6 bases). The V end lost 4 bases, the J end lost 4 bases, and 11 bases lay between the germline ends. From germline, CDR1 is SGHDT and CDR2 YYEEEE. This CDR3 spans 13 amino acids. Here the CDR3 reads CASSSRGRETQYF. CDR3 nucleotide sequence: TGTGCCAGCAGCAGCAGGGGTCGAGAGACCCAGTACTTC.

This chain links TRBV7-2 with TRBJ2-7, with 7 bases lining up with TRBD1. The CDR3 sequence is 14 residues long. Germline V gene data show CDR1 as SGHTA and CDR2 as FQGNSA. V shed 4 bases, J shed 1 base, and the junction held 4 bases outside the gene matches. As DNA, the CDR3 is TGTGCCAGCAGCTCGATGGGACAGTCCTACGAGCAGTACTTC. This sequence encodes CASSSMGQSYEQYF.